This T cell receptor (beta chain) was sequenced for a study of cytomegalovirus exposure and HLA in healthy donors. Study observations and caveats: Researchers counted around 180 TCR beta chains as cytomegalovirus-associated. From TCR beta sequences, most subjects' HLA-A and HLA-B alleles were reportedly predicted accurately.

Comment on this clone: Its matching antigen is unknown.

The PCR had 60 Vbeta and 13 Jbeta primers. Sequencing used immunoSEQ multiplex PCR; TCRdb keeps in-frame clones, though not all of them. The table shows about 89,000 clones, with just over 65% occurring only once. CDR1 is LNHDA and CDR2 is SQIVND in the germline V gene (reference sequence). The CDR3 length is 15 residues. V lost 3 bases and J 2 bases, leaving 14 bases between the germline ends. The sequenced sample was PBMCs. V and J are TRBV19 and TRBJ2-7; possible D gene TRBD2, 5 bases. The receptor's source is a young man in good health and CMV-seronegative. The CDR3 sequence: CASSMEEGKPYEQYF. Here the CDR3 DNA reads TGTGCCAGTAGTATGGAAGAGGGAAAGCCCTACGAGCAGTACTTC. Filled out from reference TRBV19 and TRBJ2-7, the complete variable domain reads DGGITQSPKYLFRKEGQNVTLSCEQNLNHDAMYWYRQDPGQGLRLIYYSQIVNDFQKGDIAEGYSVSREKKESFPLTVTSAQKNPTAFYLCASSMEEGKPYEQYFGPGTRLTVT.